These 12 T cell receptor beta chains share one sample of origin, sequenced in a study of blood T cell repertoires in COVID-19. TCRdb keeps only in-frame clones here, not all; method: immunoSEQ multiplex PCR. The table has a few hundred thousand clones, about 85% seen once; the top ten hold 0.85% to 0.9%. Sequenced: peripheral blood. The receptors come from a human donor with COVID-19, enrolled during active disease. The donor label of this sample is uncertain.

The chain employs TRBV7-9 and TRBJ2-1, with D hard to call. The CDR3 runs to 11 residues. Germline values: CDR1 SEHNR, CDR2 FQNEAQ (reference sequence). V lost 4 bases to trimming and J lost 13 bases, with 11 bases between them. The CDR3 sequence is CASSYEISQFF. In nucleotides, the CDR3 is TGTGCCAGCAGCTACGAGATTAGCCAGTTCTTC.

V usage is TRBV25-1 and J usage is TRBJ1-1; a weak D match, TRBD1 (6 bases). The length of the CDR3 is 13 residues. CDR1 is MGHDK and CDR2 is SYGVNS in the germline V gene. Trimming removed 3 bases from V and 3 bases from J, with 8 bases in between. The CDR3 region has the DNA TGTGCCAGCAGTGATCGACAGGACACTGAAGCTTTCTTT. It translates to CASSDRQDTEAFF.

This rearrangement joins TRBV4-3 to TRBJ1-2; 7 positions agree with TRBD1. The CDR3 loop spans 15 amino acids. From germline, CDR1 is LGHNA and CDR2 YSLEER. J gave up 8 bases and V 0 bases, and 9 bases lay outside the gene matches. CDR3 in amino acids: CASSQEGHTGVGYTF. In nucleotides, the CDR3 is TGCGCCAGCAGCCAAGAAGGGCATACAGGGGTAGGCTACACCTTC.

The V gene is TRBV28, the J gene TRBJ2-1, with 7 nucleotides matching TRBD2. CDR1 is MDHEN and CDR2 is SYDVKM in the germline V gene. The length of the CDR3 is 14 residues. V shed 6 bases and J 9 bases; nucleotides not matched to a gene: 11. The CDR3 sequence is CASSFSLSGVEQFF. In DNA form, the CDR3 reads TGTGCCAGCAGCTTCTCCCTGAGCGGGGTTGAGCAGTTCTTC.

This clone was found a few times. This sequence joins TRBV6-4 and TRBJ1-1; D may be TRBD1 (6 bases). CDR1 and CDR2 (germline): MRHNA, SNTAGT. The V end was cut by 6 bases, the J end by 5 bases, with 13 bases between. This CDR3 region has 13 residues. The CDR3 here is CASSKGVGTEAFF. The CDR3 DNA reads TGTGCCAGCAGCAAGGGGGTAGGGACTGAAGCTTTCTTT.

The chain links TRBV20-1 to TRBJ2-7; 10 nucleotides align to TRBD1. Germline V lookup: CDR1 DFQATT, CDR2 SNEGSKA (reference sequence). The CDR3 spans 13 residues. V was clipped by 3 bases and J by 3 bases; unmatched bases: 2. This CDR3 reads CSASRTGGYEQYF. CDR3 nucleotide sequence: TGCAGTGCTAGTAGGACAGGGGGCTACGAGCAGTACTTC.

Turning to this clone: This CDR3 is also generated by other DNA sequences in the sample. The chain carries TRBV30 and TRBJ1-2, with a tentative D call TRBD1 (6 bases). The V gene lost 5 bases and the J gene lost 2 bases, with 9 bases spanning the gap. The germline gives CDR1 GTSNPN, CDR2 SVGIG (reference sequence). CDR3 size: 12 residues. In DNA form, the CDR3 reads TGTGCCTGGTCGGGGGGCAACTATGGCTACACCTTC. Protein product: CAWSGGNYGYTF.

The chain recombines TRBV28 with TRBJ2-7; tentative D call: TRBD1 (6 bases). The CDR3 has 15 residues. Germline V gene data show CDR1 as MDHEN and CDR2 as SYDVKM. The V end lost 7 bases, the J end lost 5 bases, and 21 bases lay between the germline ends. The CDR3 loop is CASIPYGQRGHEQYF. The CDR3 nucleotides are TGTGCCAGCATTCCATATGGACAGCGAGGTCACGAGCAGTACTTC.

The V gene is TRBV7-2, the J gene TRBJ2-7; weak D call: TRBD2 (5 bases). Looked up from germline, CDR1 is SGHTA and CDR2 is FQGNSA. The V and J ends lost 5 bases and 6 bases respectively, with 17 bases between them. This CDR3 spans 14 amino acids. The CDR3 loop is CASSHSDRGLEQYF. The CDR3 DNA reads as TGTGCCAGCAGCCACTCCGACCGGGGTCTCGAGCAGTACTTC.

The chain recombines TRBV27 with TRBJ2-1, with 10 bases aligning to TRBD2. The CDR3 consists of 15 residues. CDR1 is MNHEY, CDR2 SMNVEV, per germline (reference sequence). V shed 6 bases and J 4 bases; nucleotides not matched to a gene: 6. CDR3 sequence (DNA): TGTGCCAGCAGAATTAGCGGGAGGACTTACAATGAGCAGTTCTTC. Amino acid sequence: CASRISGRTYNEQFF.

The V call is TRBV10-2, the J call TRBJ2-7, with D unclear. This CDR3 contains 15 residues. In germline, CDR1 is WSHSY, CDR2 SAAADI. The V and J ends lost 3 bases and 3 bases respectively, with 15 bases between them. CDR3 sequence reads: CASSDIARINYEQYF. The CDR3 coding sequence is TGCGCCAGCAGTGATATAGCCCGAATAAACTACGAGCAGTACTTC.

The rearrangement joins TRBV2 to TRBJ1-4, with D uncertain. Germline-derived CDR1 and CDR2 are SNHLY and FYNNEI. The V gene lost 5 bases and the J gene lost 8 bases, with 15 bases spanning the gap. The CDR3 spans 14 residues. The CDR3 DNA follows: TGTGCCAGCAGTTCTGCGGAGGAAGAAGAAAAACTGTTTTTT. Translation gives CASSSAEEEEKLFF.